A single sample gave rise to the 21 T cell receptor beta chains below, sequenced in a study of T cells in Graves' hyperthyroidism and ophthalmopathy. TCR beta CDR3 regions were amplified from RNA. With the HTBI primer set, the TCR CDR3 went through a first round of RT-PCR. TCRdb processed the multiplex PCR reads anew with MiXCR; each CDR3 protein has one entry. The table lists roughly 700,000 distinct CDR3 sequences, 15% to 20% of them singletons. Sequenced input: blood. Receptors were obtained from a man in his forties or fifties with Graves' hyperthyroidism.

This clonotype was detected only a few times. The J gene is TRBJ1-1, the V gene TRBV6-1, with D maybe TRBD1 (5 bases). This CDR3 region has 14 residues. Trimming left V 6 bases short and J 2 bases short, with 13 bases between. Germline loops: CDR1 MNHNS, CDR2 SASEGT. The CDR3 DNA reads TGTGCCAGCAGGAGACAGCTACAAAACACTGAAGCTTTCTTT. Translation: CASRRQLQNTEAFF.

The chain links TRBV30 to TRBJ1-5, with 7 positions matching TRBD1. V lost 7 bases, J lost 2 bases, and 8 bases stayed unmatched. The CDR3 sequence is 14 residues long. CDR1 is GTSNPN and CDR2 is SVGIG in the germline V gene (reference sequence). The CDR3 DNA sequence: TGTGCCTTCACCCCCGGGACAGGCAATCAGCCCCAGCATTTT. Translated, it gives CAFTPGTGNQPQHF.

This clonotype was seen a single time. This chain connects TRBV6-2 or TRBV6-3 to TRBJ2-3; 10 bases align to TRBD1. The trim removed 4 bases at V and 0 bases at J, leaving 4 bases unmatched. This CDR3 comprises 16 residues. In germline, CDR1 is MNHEY, CDR2 SVGEGT. This chain's CDR3 is CASSFPDRGSTDTQYF. In DNA form, the CDR3 reads TGTGCCAGCAGTTTCCCGGACAGGGGGAGCACAGATACGCAGTATTTT.

This clonotype was detected many times. The V call is TRBV12-3 or TRBV12-4, the J call TRBJ1-2, with no clear D. V was trimmed by 3 bases and J by 2 bases, leaving 10 bases between them. The CDR3 covers 14 residues. The CDR3 nucleotides read TGTGCCAGCAGTTTTGGCCGGAAAAACTATGGCTACACCTTC. This translates into CASSFGRKNYGYTF.

This chain connects TRBV2 to TRBJ2-7; TRBD1 is a possible D gene (6 bases). Per germline, CDR1 SNHLY and CDR2 FYNNEI. V was clipped by 6 bases and J by 6 bases, with 15 bases between them. This CDR3 spans 13 amino acids. The CDR3 sequence is CASSRTDYLEQYF. Here the CDR3 DNA reads TGTGCCAGCAGCAGGACAGACTATCTCGAGCAGTACTTC. Full variable domain (outside the CDR3, taken from reference TRBV2 and TRBJ2-7): EPEVTQTPSHQVTQMGQEVILRCVPISNHLYFYWYRQILGQKVEFLVSFYNNEISEKSEIFDDQFSVERPDGSNFTLKIRSTKLEDSAMYFCASSRTDYLEQYFGPGTRLTVT.

This clonotype was observed many times. The chain uses TRBV7-8 and TRBJ2-7, with 12 bases fitting TRBD2. Per the germline V gene, CDR1 is SGHVS and CDR2 is FQNEAQ. The trim removed 5 bases at V and 6 bases at J, leaving 8 bases unmatched. This CDR3 comprises 15 residues. As DNA, the CDR3 is TGTGCCAGCAGCCCTGGACTAGCGGGAAGGGCCGAGCAGTACTTC. Amino acid sequence: CASSPGLAGRAEQYF.

This chain joins TRBV29-1 and TRBJ2-5, with 8 bases fitting TRBD2. Germline V lookup: CDR1 SQVTM, CDR2 ANQGSEA. The CDR3 loop spans 14 amino acids. V shed 5 bases and J 7 bases; nucleotides not matched to a gene: 12. CDR3 bases: TGCAGCGTTCGTGTTAGCGGGATGGACGGGACCCAGTACTTC. Residues: CSVRVSGMDGTQYF.

At least ten counts were recorded for this clonotype. The J gene is TRBJ2-1, the V gene TRBV12-3 or TRBV12-4, with 10 bases fitting TRBD2. There are 14 residues in the CDR3. V lost 5 bases and J lost 5; bases outside the gene matches: 3. CDR3 region: CASSQGLADNEQFF. The CDR3 bases are TGTGCCAGCAGTCAAGGACTAGCGGACAATGAGCAGTTCTTC.

The chain recombines TRBV28 with TRBJ2-2, with D tentatively TRBD1 (5 bases). The CDR3 loop spans 14 amino acids. The V gene lost 9 bases and the J gene lost 0 bases, with 11 bases spanning the gap. The germline CDR1 and CDR2 sequences are MDHEN and SYDVKM. This chain's CDR3 is CASTGPTNTGELFF. In DNA form, the CDR3 reads TGTGCCAGTACAGGACCCACGAACACCGGGGAGCTGTTTTTT. The variable domain in full, completed from reference TRBV28 and TRBJ2-2, reads DVKVTQSSRYLVKRTGEKVFLECVQDMDHENMFWYRQDPGLGLRLIYFSYDVKMKEKGDIPEGYSVSREKKERFSLILESASTNQTSMYLCASTGPTNTGELFFGEGSRLTVL.

Only a few counts were recorded for this clonotype. This sequence joins TRBV5-1 and TRBJ2-1, with 11 bases fitting TRBD2. CDR1 is SGHRS and CDR2 is YFSETQ in the germline V gene. This CDR3 spans 16 amino acids. After removal of 4 bases from V and 5 bases from J, the junction contained 8 bases not matched to a gene. This chain's CDR3 is CASSPPGLADHNEQFF. The DNA of the CDR3 is TGCGCCAGCAGCCCCCCGGGACTAGCGGACCACAATGAGCAGTTCTTC.

In its sample, this clonotype was seen many times. The chain recombines TRBV2 with TRBJ2-2, with D possibly matching TRBD2 (5 bases). This CDR3 has 15 residues. CDR1 is SNHLY and CDR2 is FYNNEI in the germline V gene. Trimming removed 1 base at V and 6 bases at J, with 12 bases between. This CDR3 reads CASSEVRGSSGELFF. DNA for the CDR3: TGTGCCAGCAGTGAAGTCCGGGGTTCCTCCGGGGAGCTGTTTTTT.

This rearrangement joins TRBV6-2 or TRBV6-3 to TRBJ2-1; the D is unclear. Germline assignment: CDR1 MNHEY and CDR2 SVGEGT. The CDR3 has 15 residues. The ends were cut back, 3 bases at V and 2 bases at J, with 11 bases in the middle. The CDR3 region is CASSYNLEAYNEQFF. DNA for the CDR3: TGTGCCAGCAGTTATAACTTGGAAGCCTACAATGAGCAGTTCTTC.

This clonotype has ten or more counts. V is TRBV30 and J is TRBJ2-3; 11 bases match TRBD1. The CDR3 consists of 16 residues. The V segment lost 7 bases and the J segment 0 bases; nucleotides outside the gene matches: 9. Germline loops: CDR1 GTSNPN, CDR2 SVGIG (reference sequence). This chain's CDR3 is CAFRDRGGPSTDTQYF. In DNA, the CDR3 is TGTGCCTTCCGGGACAGGGGGGGACCTAGCACAGATACGCAGTATTTT.

This clonotype appeared many times. The rearrangement links TRBV28 to TRBJ1-3; D remains ambiguous. There are 15 residues in the CDR3. V gave up 5 bases and J gave up 0 bases, with 11 bases separating them. CDR1 is MDHEN, CDR2 SYDVKM, per germline. For the CDR3, the DNA is TGTGCCAGCAGTCTAGACCCGCGCTCTGGAAACACCATATATTTT. Amino acids: CASSLDPRSGNTIYF. Filled out from reference TRBV28 and TRBJ1-3, the complete variable domain reads DVKVTQSSRYLVKRTGEKVFLECVQDMDHENMFWYRQDPGLGLRLIYFSYDVKMKEKGDIPEGYSVSREKKERFSLILESASTNQTSMYLCASSLDPRSGNTIYFGEGSWLTVV.

There are many counts of this clonotype. The chain joins TRBV15 to TRBJ1-5; no definite D call. The CDR3 covers 15 residues. Germline V CDR1 and CDR2: LNHNV, YYDKDF (reference sequence). V was cut by 0 bases and J by 5 bases, with 11 bases left in between. The CDR3 is CATSREGGKDQPQHF. CDR3 bases: TGTGCCACCAGCAGAGAGGGCGGGAAGGATCAGCCCCAGCATTTT.

The CDR3 DNA is TGCAGTGCTAGAGAAGTGGGACTAGCGGACGTATTCTACGAGCAGTACTTC. Residues: CSAREVGLADVFYEQYF. The chain has TRBV20-1 and TRBJ2-7; 11 nucleotides agree with TRBD2. V lost 0 bases, J lost 3 bases, and 10 bases stayed unmatched. The CDR3 spans 17 residues. Germline V gene data show CDR1 as DFQATT and CDR2 as SNEGSKA (reference sequence).

At least ten counts were recorded for this clonotype. This rearrangement joins TRBV12-3 or TRBV12-4 to TRBJ2-1; perhaps D is TRBD1 or TRBD2 (6 bases each). The CDR3 is made up of 14 amino acids. V gave up 6 bases and J gave up 9 bases, with 18 bases separating them. The CDR3, as DNA: TGTGCCAGCAGCCCCCTCGGGGGCTATATTGAGCAGTTCTTC. As protein: CASSPLGGYIEQFF.

The V gene is TRBV7-9, the J gene TRBJ2-1; 14 bases match TRBD2. In germline, CDR1 is SEHNR, CDR2 FQNEAQ (reference sequence). The V gene end was trimmed by 5 bases and the J gene end by 10 bases; junction bases not matched to a gene: 13. The CDR3 covers 17 residues. The CDR3 sequence: CASSPRLAGGALGEQFF. DNA of the CDR3: TGTGCCAGCAGCCCTCGACTAGCGGGAGGGGCCCTAGGGGAGCAGTTCTTC. Combining the CDR3 with reference TRBV7-9 and TRBJ2-1 gives the whole variable domain DTGVSQNPRHKITKRGQNVTFRCDPISEHNRLYWYRQTLGQGPEFLTYFQNEAQLEKSRLLSDRFSAERPKGSFSTLEIQRTEQGDSAMYLCASSPRLAGGALGEQFFGPGTRLTVL.

This clonotype was detected ten times or more. The J gene is TRBJ2-3, the V gene TRBV28; 11 bases line up with TRBD2. J lost 8 bases, V lost 3 bases, and 10 bases had no gene match. Germline V gives CDR1 MDHEN, CDR2 SYDVKM. CDR3 length: 16 residues. CDR3 bases: TGTGCCAGCAGTTTCAGGAGACTAGCGGGATTGTTTACGCAGTATTTT. Its protein is CASSFRRLAGLFTQYF.

The rearrangement uses TRBV30 and TRBJ2-1, with D tentatively TRBD2 (6 bases). The CDR3 is 14 amino acids. Germline V gene sequence: CDR1 GTSNPN, CDR2 SVGIG (reference sequence). V lost 5 bases and J lost 6, with 17 bases in between. Here the CDR3 reads CAWDGTPTSNEQFF. The CDR3 bases are TGTGCCTGGGACGGGACTCCCACATCCAATGAGCAGTTCTTC.

In this sample, this clonotype turned up a few times. This sequence joins TRBV7-2 and TRBJ1-5, with D unresolved. CDR1 and CDR2 (germline): SGHTA, FQGNSA. The CDR3 totals 14 residues. V was trimmed by 3 bases and J by 4 bases, leaving 10 bases between them. CDR3 region: CASSFSRVNQPQHF. The CDR3 region has the DNA TGTGCCAGCAGCTTTTCACGAGTTAATCAGCCCCAGCATTTT.